This note documents a single T cell receptor (beta chain) sequence. What it binds is unknown. This entry is derived from a study of T-cell memory formation after mild COVID-19. About the study: Each donor largely had its own TCR clusters.

TCRdb re-analysed the 5' RACE reads in MiXCR, keeping a single row per CDR3 protein. The sample has fewer than 300,000 distinct CDR3 sequences, more than 15% seen once. Broader study findings: The authors did not confirm SARS-CoV-2 specificity of second-wave clones peaking day 37. Shrinking CD4+ clones were chiefly CM and EM; CD8+ ones were chiefly EMRA. The appearance of some responding clones in pre-infection memory suggested that cross-reactive memory joined.

The specimen sequenced was PBMCs or a T cell subset sorted from them (not recorded which). The sequence came from a man aged 18 to 29 who had mild COVID-19 (a few samples of this study predate the infection). Cell type and time point are not known.

CDR3 in amino acids: CASSQGANGGRRTDTQYF. CDR3 sequence (DNA): TGTGCCAGCAGCCAGGGGGCTAACGGGGGGAGACGCACAGATACGCAGTATTTT. J is TRBJ2-3 and V is TRBV21-1; TRBD1 was called by the table and not checked on the DNA. TRBV21-1 represents a pseudogene. The CDR3 runs to 18 residues.